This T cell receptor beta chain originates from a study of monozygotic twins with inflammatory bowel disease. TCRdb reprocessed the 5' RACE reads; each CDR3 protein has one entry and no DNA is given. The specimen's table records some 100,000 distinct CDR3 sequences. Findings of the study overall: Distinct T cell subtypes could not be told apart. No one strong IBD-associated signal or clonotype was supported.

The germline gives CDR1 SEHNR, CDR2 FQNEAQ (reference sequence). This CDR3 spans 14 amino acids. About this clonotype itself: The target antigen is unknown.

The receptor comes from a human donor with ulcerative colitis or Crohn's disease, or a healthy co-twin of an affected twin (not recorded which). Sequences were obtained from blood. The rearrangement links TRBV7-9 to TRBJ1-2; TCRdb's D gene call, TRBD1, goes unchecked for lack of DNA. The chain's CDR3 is CASSLGEQGGGYTF.